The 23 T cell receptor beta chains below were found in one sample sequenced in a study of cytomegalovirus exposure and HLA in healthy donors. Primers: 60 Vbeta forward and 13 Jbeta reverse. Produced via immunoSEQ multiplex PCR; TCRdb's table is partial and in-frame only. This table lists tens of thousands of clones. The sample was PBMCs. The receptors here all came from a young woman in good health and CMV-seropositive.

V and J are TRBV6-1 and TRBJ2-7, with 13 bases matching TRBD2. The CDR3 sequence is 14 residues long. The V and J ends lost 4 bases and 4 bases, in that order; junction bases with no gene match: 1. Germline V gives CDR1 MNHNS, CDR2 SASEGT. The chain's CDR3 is CASSGTSGRYEQYF. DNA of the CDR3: TGTGCCAGCAGTGGGACTAGCGGGAGATACGAGCAGTACTTC.

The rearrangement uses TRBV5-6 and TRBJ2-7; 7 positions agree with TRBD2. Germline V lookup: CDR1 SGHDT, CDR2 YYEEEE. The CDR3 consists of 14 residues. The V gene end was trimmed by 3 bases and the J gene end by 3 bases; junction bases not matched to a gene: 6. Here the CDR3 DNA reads TGTGCCAGCAGCTCTAGCGGATCCCTCTACGAGCAGTACTTC. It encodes CASSSSGSLYEQYF.

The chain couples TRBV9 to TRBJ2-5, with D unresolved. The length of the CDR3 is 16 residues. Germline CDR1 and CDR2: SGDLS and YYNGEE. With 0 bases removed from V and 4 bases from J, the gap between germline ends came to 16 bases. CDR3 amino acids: CASSVGSHGIPETQYF. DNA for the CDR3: TGTGCCAGCAGCGTAGGTAGCCACGGAATTCCAGAGACCCAGTACTTC.

The CDR3 protein is CSVGGTGTDTQYF. The CDR3 nucleotides are TGCAGCGTTGGCGGGACAGGCACAGATACGCAGTATTTT. This rearrangement joins TRBV29-1 to TRBJ2-3; possibly TRBD1 for D (7 bases). This CDR3 region has 13 residues. Germline V gives CDR1 SQVTM, CDR2 ANQGSEA. V lost 4 bases to trimming and J lost 1 base, with 9 bases between them.

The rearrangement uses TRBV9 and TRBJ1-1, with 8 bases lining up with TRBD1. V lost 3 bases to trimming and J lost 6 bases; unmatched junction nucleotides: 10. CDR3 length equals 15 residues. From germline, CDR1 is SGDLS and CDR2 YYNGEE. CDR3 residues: CASSAPGQGSAEAFF. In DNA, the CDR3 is TGTGCCAGCAGCGCGCCAGGACAGGGTAGCGCTGAAGCTTTCTTT.

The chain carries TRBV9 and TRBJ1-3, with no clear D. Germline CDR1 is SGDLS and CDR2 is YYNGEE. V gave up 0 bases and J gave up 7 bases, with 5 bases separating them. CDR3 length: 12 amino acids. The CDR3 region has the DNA TGTGCCAGCAGCGTAGACGAGAACACCATATATTTT. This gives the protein CASSVDENTIYF.

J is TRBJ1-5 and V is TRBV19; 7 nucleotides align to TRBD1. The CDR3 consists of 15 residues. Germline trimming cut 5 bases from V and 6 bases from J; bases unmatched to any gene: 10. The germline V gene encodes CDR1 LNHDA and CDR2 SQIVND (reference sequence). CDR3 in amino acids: CASSSRGDLSQPQHF. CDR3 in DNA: TGTGCCAGTAGTTCCAGGGGGGACCTGAGTCAGCCCCAGCATTTT.

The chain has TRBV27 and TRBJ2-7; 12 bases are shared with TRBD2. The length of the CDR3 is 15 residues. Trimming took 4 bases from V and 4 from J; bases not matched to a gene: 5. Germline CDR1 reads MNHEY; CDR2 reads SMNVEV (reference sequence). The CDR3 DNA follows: TGTGCCAGCAGTTCCGGACTAGCGGGGCTTTACGAGCAGTACTTC. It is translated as CASSSGLAGLYEQYF.

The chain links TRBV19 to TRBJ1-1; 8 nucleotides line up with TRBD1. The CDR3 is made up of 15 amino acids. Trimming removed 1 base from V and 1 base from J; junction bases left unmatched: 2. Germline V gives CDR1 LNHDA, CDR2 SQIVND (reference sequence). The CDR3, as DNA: TGTGCCAGTAGTATAGGAACAGGGGGGAACACTGAAGCTTTCTTT. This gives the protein CASSIGTGGNTEAFF.

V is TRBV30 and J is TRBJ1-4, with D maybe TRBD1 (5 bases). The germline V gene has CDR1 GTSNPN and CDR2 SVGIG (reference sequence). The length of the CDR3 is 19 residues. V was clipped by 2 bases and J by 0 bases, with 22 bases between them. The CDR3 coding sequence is TGTGCCTGGAGTCCAATCAGGGCGTGGGGTGTTGCAACTAATGAAAAACTGTTTTTT. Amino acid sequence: CAWSPIRAWGVATNEKLFF. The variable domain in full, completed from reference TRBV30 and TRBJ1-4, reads SQTIHQWPATLVQPVGSPLSLECTVEGTSNPNLYWYRQAAGRGLQLLFYSVGIGQISSEVPQNLSASRPQDRQFILSSKKLLLSDSGFYLCAWSPIRAWGVATNEKLFFGSGTQLSVL.

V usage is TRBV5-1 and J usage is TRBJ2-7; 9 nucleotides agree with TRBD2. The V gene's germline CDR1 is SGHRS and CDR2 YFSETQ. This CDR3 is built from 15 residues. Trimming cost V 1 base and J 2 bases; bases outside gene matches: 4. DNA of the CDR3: TGCGCCAGCAGCTTGACTAGCGGGTTCACCTACGAGCAGTACTTC. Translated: CASSLTSGFTYEQYF.

This CDR3 reads CASSQEGGTGNQPQHF. The CDR3, as DNA: TGCGCCAGCAGCCAAGAAGGAGGGACAGGGAATCAGCCCCAGCATTTT. This chain joins TRBV4-1 and TRBJ1-5; TRBD1 matches at 9 bases. This CDR3 has 16 residues. Germline values: CDR1 MGHRA, CDR2 YSYEKL. The V and J ends lost 0 bases and 4 bases, in that order; junction bases with no gene match: 4.

CDR3 bases: TGTGCCAGCTCACCAGGGGGGATCAATAGCGGTGAGCAGTTCTTC. It specifies CASSPGGINSGEQFF. V usage is TRBV18 and J usage is TRBJ2-1; D might be TRBD2 (6 bases). The CDR3 is 15 residues long. V lost 2 bases and J 9 bases, leaving 17 bases between the germline ends. Per the germline V gene, CDR1 is KGHSH and CDR2 is LQKENI.

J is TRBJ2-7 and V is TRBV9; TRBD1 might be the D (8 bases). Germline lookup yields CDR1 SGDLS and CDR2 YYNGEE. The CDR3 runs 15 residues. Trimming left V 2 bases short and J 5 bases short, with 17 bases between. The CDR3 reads CASSVGGDRSNEQYF. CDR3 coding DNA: TGTGCCAGCAGCGTTGGGGGGGACAGGTCCAACGAGCAGTACTTC.

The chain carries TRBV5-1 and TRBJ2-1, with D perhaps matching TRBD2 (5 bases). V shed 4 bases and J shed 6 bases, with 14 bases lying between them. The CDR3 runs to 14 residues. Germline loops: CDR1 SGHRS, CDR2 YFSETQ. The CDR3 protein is CASSPVLGLNEQFF. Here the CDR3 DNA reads TGCGCCAGCAGCCCCGTTCTAGGACTCAATGAGCAGTTCTTC.

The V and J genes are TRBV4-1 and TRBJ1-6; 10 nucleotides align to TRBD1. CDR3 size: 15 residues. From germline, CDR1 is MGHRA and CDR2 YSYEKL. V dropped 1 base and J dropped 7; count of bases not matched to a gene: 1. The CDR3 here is CASSQGQGANSPLHF. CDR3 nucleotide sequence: TGCGCCAGCAGCCAAGGACAGGGGGCGAATTCACCCCTCCACTTT.

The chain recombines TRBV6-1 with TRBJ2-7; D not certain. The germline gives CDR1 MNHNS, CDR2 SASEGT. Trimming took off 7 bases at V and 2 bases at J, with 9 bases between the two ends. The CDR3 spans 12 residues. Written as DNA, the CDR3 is TGTGCCAGCACAACATTCGCCTACGAGCAGTACTTC. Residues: CASTTFAYEQYF.

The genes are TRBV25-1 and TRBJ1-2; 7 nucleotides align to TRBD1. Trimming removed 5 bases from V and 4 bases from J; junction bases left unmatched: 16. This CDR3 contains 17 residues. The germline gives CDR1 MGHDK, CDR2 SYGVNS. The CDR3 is CASSHEGGDRDPYGYTF. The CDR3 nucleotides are TGTGCCAGCAGTCACGAAGGAGGGGACAGAGATCCCTATGGCTACACCTTC.

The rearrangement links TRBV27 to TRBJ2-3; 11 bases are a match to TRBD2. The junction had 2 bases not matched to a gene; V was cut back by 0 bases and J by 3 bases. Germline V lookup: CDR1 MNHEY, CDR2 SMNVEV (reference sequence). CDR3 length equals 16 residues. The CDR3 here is CASSLSASGGTDTQYF. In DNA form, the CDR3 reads TGTGCCAGCAGTTTATCGGCTAGCGGGGGGACAGATACGCAGTATTTT.

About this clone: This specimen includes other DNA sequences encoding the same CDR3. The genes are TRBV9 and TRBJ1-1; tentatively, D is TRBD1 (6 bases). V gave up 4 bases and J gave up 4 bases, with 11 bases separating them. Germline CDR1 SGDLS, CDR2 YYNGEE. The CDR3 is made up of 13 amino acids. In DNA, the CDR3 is TGTGCCAGCAGCTTACAGGGAAGCACTGAAGCTTTCTTT. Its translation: CASSLQGSTEAFF.

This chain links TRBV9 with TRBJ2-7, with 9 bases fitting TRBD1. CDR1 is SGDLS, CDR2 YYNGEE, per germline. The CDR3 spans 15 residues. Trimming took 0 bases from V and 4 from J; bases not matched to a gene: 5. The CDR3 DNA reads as TGTGCCAGCAGCGTAGCAGGGACAGGGTCATACGAGCAGTACTTC. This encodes CASSVAGTGSYEQYF.

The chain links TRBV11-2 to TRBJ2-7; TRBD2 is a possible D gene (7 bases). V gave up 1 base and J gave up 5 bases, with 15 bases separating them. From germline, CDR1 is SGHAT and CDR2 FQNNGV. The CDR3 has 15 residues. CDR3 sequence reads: CASSLAGGLGNEQYF. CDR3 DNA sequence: TGTGCCAGCAGCTTAGCGGGGGGCCTCGGGAACGAGCAGTACTTC.

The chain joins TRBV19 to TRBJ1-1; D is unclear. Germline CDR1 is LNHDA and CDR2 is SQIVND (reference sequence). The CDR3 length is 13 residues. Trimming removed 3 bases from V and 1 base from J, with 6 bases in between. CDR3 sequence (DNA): TGTGCCAGTAGTATGGGCCAGAACACTGAAGCTTTCTTT. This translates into CASSMGQNTEAFF.